This T cell receptor beta chain was obtained from a study of STAT5B mutations in CD4+ large granular lymphocyte leukemia. The overall study: Among healthy controls, a particular HLA allele went with more CDR3 'QG' motifs.

The survey-level immunoSEQ assay was used. Only in-frame clones appear in the TCRdb table, and some are missing; sequencing was by immunoSEQ multiplex PCR. The table has some 30,000 clones, around 84% seen once; the top ten hold around 2.6%. The study's findings and limits: Compared with healthy controls (2/35), patient top clones favored TRBV06 (8/27). Patient CD4-sorted repertoires looked more clonal than healthy CD4+ repertoires, even without putative leukemic clones.

CDR3 length: 16 amino acids. CDR1 is MNHEY, CDR2 SVGAGI, per germline. V gave up 4 bases and J gave up 1 base, with 14 bases separating them. As regards this clone: As yet, its antigen is unknown.

The TCR sequence derives from a human donor in good health. The sequencing input was CD4+ T cells from blood buffy coats. The rearrangement uses TRBV6-5 and TRBJ1-3; D may be TRBD1 (6 bases). The CDR3 protein is CASSSGGGGSGNTIYF. CDR3 bases: TGTGCCAGCAGTTCCGGTGGAGGGGGATCTGGAAACACCATATATTTT.